The TCR beta chain described here comes from a study of shared clonotypes between healthy human individuals. On the study more broadly: There were three CD4 naive, three CD4 memory, two CD8 naive and one CD8 memory plates per donor.

Study observations and caveats: Between a few donors, naive CD4 clonotypes were shared at a level of roughly 5.5%.

CDR3 length equals 12 residues. V lost 5 bases and J lost 6, with 7 bases in between. CDR1 is LNHDA, CDR2 SQIVND, per germline (reference sequence). Naive CD8 cells, CD45RO-negative and positively selected for CCR7, excluded terminally differentiated effector memory CD45RA+ cells. Healthy and HIV-negative, the adult donors had no recent acute infections or vaccinations. Comments on this clone: Its matching antigen is unknown.

Several immunoSEQ plates received, in even portions, the genomic DNA of each subset. Assay used: immunoSEQ multiplex PCR; TCRdb lists only in-frame clones, some missing. The sample contains some 630,000 clones, roughly 95% of which appear only once. Source material: naive CD8+ T cells sorted from blood. The J gene is TRBJ2-2, the V gene TRBV19; D unresolved. The source is a young woman in good health. The CDR3 nucleotides read TGTGCCAGTAGTTGGGCCGCCGGGGAGCTGTTTTTT. Protein: CASSWAAGELFF.